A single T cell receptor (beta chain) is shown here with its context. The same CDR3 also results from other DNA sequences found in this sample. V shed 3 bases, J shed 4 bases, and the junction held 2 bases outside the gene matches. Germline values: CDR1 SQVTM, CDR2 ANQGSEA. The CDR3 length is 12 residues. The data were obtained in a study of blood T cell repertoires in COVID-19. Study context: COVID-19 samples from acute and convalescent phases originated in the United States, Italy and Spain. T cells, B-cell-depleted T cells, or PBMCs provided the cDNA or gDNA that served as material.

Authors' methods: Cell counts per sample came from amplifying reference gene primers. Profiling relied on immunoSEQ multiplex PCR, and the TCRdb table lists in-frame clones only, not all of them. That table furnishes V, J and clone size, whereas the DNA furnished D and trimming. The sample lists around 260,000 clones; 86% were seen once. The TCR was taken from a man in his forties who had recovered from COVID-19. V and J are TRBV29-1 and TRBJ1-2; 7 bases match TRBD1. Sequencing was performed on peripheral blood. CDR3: CSVEAGGYGYTF. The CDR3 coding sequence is TGCAGCGTTGAGGCAGGGGGCTATGGCTACACCTTC.